One and the same sample provided the 30 T cell receptor beta chains below, sequenced in a study of T-cell reconstitution after alpha-beta-depleted transplantation in children. Library preparation (for TCRbeta) was performed with unique molecular identifiers. Each CDR3 protein gets one entry after TCRdb re-called the PCR reads with MiXCR. Among about 830,000 distinct CDR3 sequences listed, roughly 15% were seen once. This sample comprised PBMCs, mostly from graft donor cells, obtained 360 days after TCRalphabeta/CD19-depleted stem cell transplant. These receptor sequences come from a male patient younger than 18 who had a stem cell transplant for acute lymphoblastic leukemia, so the T cells may come from the graft donor.

The V gene is TRBV12-3 or TRBV12-4, the J gene TRBJ2-7, with D possibly TRBD2 on 5 matching bases. This CDR3 is 15 amino acids long. V was trimmed by 1 base and J by 1 base, leaving 11 bases between them. The CDR3 protein is CASSLERDRSYEQYF. The DNA for the CDR3 is TGTGCCAGCAGTTTAGAACGGGATCGGTCCTACGAGCAGTACTTC.

This clonotype was detected only a few times. The chain links TRBV3-1 to TRBJ2-7; 7 bases match TRBD2. The CDR3 is made up of 15 amino acids. Germline CDR1 and CDR2: LGHDT and YNNKEL (reference sequence). The J segment lost 3 bases and the V segment lost 3 bases, leaving 8 bases of the junction unmatched. The CDR3 region has the DNA TGTGCCAGCAGCCAGAGGGTGGCGGGGGTCTACGAGCAGTACTTC. Translating it yields CASSQRVAGVYEQYF.

This clonotype was counted between two and nine times. J is TRBJ2-3 and V is TRBV12-3 or TRBV12-4; possibly TRBD2 for D (5 bases). V lost 5 bases and J 6 bases, leaving 21 bases between the germline ends. The CDR3 contains 16 residues. CDR3 protein: CASSPGRNHRGDTQYF. The DNA for the CDR3 is TGTGCCAGCAGTCCCGGACGTAACCATCGGGGTGATACGCAGTATTTT.

In this sample, this clonotype turned up a few times. The chain couples TRBV5-1 to TRBJ2-7; a weak D match, TRBD2 (5 bases). Germline CDR1 and CDR2: SGHRS and YFSETQ. This CDR3 is built from 15 residues. The ends were cut back, 0 bases at V and 4 bases at J, with 14 bases in the middle. CDR3 DNA sequence: TGCGCCAGCAGCTTGGACCCTAGCTTTGGATACGAGCAGTACTTC. Protein sequence: CASSLDPSFGYEQYF.

The chain joins TRBV6-2 or TRBV6-3 to TRBJ2-1; 8 bases are a match to TRBD1. V shed 6 bases, J shed 6 bases, and the junction held 16 bases outside the gene matches. CDR3 length: 17 amino acids. Germline V lookup: CDR1 MNHEY, CDR2 SVGEGT. In DNA form, the CDR3 reads TGTGCCAGCAGGTTACGACCCGGGGCAGGGGGCGTCAATGAGCAGTTCTTC. Its protein product is CASRLRPGAGGVNEQFF.

This clonotype was seen a handful of times. The V gene is TRBV11-2, the J gene TRBJ2-4; 11 positions match TRBD2. CDR1 and CDR2 from the germline V gene are SGHAT and FQNNGV. The CDR3 loop spans 12 amino acids. V lost 8 bases and J lost 9; bases outside the gene matches: 3. In DNA, the CDR3 is TGTGCCAGCGACGGACTAGCGGGCATTCAGTACTTC. It yields the protein CASDGLAGIQYF.

There are many counts of this clonotype. The V and J genes are TRBV11-2 and TRBJ2-7, with a tentative D call TRBD1 (5 bases). The ends were cut back, 5 bases at V and 2 bases at J, with 16 bases in the middle. The CDR3 is 15 residues long. The germline gives CDR1 SGHAT, CDR2 FQNNGV. CDR3 in amino acids: CASSPIKGATYEQYF. The DNA for the CDR3 is TGTGCCAGCAGCCCTATTAAAGGGGCCACCTACGAGCAGTACTTC. Drawing the rest from reference TRBV11-2 and TRBJ2-7, the complete variable domain is EAGVAQSPRYKIIEKRQSVAFWCNPISGHATLYWYQQILGQGPKLLIQFQNNGVVDDSQLPKDRFSAERLKGVDSTLKIQPAKLEDSAVYLCASSPIKGATYEQYFGPGTRLTVT.

This sequence joins TRBV19 and TRBJ1-2, with 7 positions matching TRBD1. Germline CDR1 and CDR2: LNHDA and SQIVND (reference sequence). The CDR3 consists of 16 residues. The J segment lost 2 bases and the V segment lost 6 bases, leaving 12 bases of the junction unmatched. CDR3 nucleotide sequence: TGTGCCAGTAGCATATTTAGCGGGACAGACAACTATGGCTACACCTTC. It translates to CASSIFSGTDNYGYTF.

This clonotype appeared a few times. The chain recombines TRBV20-1 with TRBJ2-5; D is possibly TRBD2 (5 bases). Germline CDR1 and CDR2: DFQATT and SNEGSKA (reference sequence). Trimming took 1 base from V and 0 from J, leaving 12 bases between them. The CDR3 length is 15 residues. CDR3 protein: CSARGPTGYQETQYF. DNA for the CDR3: TGCAGTGCTAGAGGGCCTACGGGGTACCAAGAGACCCAGTACTTC.

J is TRBJ1-1 and V is TRBV19; D ambiguous. The CDR3 contains 15 residues. Trimming removed 5 bases from V and 1 base from J, with 14 bases in between. Germline values: CDR1 LNHDA, CDR2 SQIVND (reference sequence). The CDR3 nucleotides read TGTGCCAGTAGTTCGACGTCTCCTCCGAACACTGAAGCTTTCTTT. Translation gives CASSSTSPPNTEAFF. The variable domain in full, with the rest retrieved from reference TRBV19 and TRBJ1-1, is DGGITQSPKYLFRKEGQNVTLSCEQNLNHDAMYWYRQDPGQGLRLIYYSQIVNDFQKGDIAEGYSVSREKKESFPLTVTSAQKNPTAFYLCASSSTSPPNTEAFFGQGTRLTVV.

The sample holds a few counts of this clonotype. The chain recombines TRBV9 with TRBJ2-5, with 9 bases identical to TRBD1. CDR1 and CDR2 (germline): SGDLS, YYNGEE. V was pared by 0 bases and J by 5 bases, with 5 bases of the junction left unmatched. This CDR3 spans 15 amino acids. The CDR3 is CASSVARTGEETQYF. CDR3 coding DNA: TGTGCCAGCAGCGTAGCTAGGACAGGGGAGGAGACCCAGTACTTC.

This clonotype has a handful of counts. The genes are TRBV29-1 and TRBJ1-1; the D is unclear. The germline V gene has CDR1 SQVTM and CDR2 ANQGSEA. CDR3 length equals 12 residues. The V end was cut by 1 base, the J end by 7 bases, with 10 bases between. CDR3 amino acids: CSVEVGRVEAFF. CDR3 bases: TGCAGCGTTGAAGTTGGCCGCGTTGAAGCTTTCTTT.

This clonotype was observed a handful of times. The chain joins TRBV12-3 or TRBV12-4 to TRBJ2-5; unclear D gene. The CDR3 has 14 amino acids. Between the trimmed V and J ends, which lost 1 base and 5 bases, there was a span of 11 bases. CDR3 in DNA: TGTGCCAGCAGTTTAGAGGCGCAGCTGGAGACCCAGTACTTC. Amino acids: CASSLEAQLETQYF.

This clonotype was seen ten or more times. The chain is built from TRBV7-9 and TRBJ2-7, with 11 nucleotides matching TRBD1. Germline V gene data show CDR1 as SEHNR and CDR2 as FQNEAQ (reference sequence). V lost 6 bases and J lost 5; bases outside the gene matches: 12. The CDR3 consists of 16 residues. Here the CDR3 reads CASRLGQGGLRDEQYF. The CDR3 coding sequence is TGTGCCAGCAGGCTGGGACAGGGGGGACTTCGAGACGAGCAGTACTTC.

The rearrangement links TRBV27 to TRBJ2-3, with TRBD2 identical over 13 bases. This CDR3 comprises 18 residues. CDR1 is MNHEY and CDR2 is SMNVEV in the germline V gene (reference sequence). V lost 5 bases and J lost 5; bases outside the gene matches: 13. The DNA for the CDR3 is TGTGCCAGCAGTGGAACCCCACTAGCGGGAGGGGGTTTAGATACGCAGTATTTT. Translating it yields CASSGTPLAGGGLDTQYF.

The chain combines TRBV20-1 with TRBJ2-5, with D hard to call. Deletions cut 0 bases from V and 1 base from J, with 9 bases between. From germline, CDR1 is DFQATT and CDR2 SNEGSKA (reference sequence). CDR3 size: 14 residues. CDR3 DNA: TGCAGTGCTAGAGATCGGGCTAGCCAAGAGACCCAGTACTTC. Amino acid sequence: CSARDRASQETQYF.

Of note for this clonotype: A much more abundant neighbour one base away suggests this may be a read error. The CDR3 nucleotides are TGTGCCAGCAGCCCTCGACGGCTTAATCAGCCCCAGCATTTT. It specifies CASSPRRLNQPQHF. This sequence joins TRBV12-3 or TRBV12-4 and TRBJ1-5, with no clear D. Trimming removed 6 bases from V and 4 bases from J, with 13 bases in between. This CDR3 region has 14 residues.

To note about this clonotype: One junction end disagrees with the germline gene, perhaps due to a read error. The rearrangement links TRBV7-9 to TRBJ2-3; D call uncertain. Germline assignment: CDR1 SEHNR and CDR2 FQNEAQ (reference sequence). This CDR3 spans 15 amino acids. The CDR3 DNA reads as TGTGCCAGCGGCTTAGGAGTGACTTACACAGATACGCAGTATTTT. Translation: CASGLGVTYTDTQYF.

V is TRBV9 and J is TRBJ2-1, with D unresolved. The germline V gene has CDR1 SGDLS and CDR2 YYNGEE. The germline V and J ends were trimmed by 3 bases and 12 bases, with 13 bases remaining between them. The CDR3 has 12 amino acids. CDR3 sequence (DNA): TGTGCCAGCAGCGCTCTAGATAGAGGGCAGTTCTTC. It encodes CASSALDRGQFF.

The chain joins TRBV5-1 to TRBJ2-3; TRBD2 agrees at 7 bases. The CDR3 spans 15 residues. Unmatched junction bases numbered 5, after V lost 2 bases and J lost 2 bases. CDR1 SGHRS and CDR2 YFSETQ come from the germline V gene. DNA of the CDR3: TGCGCCAGCAGCTTTCTAGCGGATAACACAGATACGCAGTATTTT. This gives the protein CASSFLADNTDTQYF.

In its sample, this clonotype was seen a few times. The CDR3 protein is CASSLGGLVPEQFF. CDR3 bases: TGCGCCAGCAGCTTGGGGGGCTTGGTCCCCGAGCAGTTCTTC. This chain uses TRBV5-1 with TRBJ2-1, with TRBD1 as a possible D gene (5 bases). Germline lookup yields CDR1 SGHRS and CDR2 YFSETQ. Trimming cost V 0 bases and J 10 bases, with 14 bases left between them. The CDR3 consists of 14 residues.

This clonotype was counted many times. CDR3 region: CASSYGIAGVSGEQYF. The CDR3 coding sequence is TGTGCCAGCAGTTACGGAATAGCGGGAGTTTCGGGGGAGCAGTACTTC. The chain joins TRBV6-5 to TRBJ2-7, with 9 bases aligning to TRBD2. This CDR3 contains 16 residues. Germline loops: CDR1 MNHEY, CDR2 SVGAGI. Trimming cost V 2 bases and J 7 bases; bases outside gene matches: 12.

This rearrangement joins TRBV5-1 to TRBJ2-2; D is uncertain. This CDR3 comprises 12 residues. V was trimmed by 5 bases and J by 7 bases, leaving 9 bases between them. Germline lookup yields CDR1 SGHRS and CDR2 YFSETQ. CDR3 residues: CASSVTVGELFF. In DNA, the CDR3 is TGCGCCAGCAGTGTCACTGTCGGGGAGCTGTTTTTT.

There are a few counts of this clonotype. This chain links TRBV5-1 with TRBJ1-6; D uncertain. CDR3 length equals 15 residues. The ends were cut back, 2 bases at V and 3 bases at J, with 9 bases in the middle. Germline V CDR1 and CDR2: SGHRS, YFSETQ. CDR3 coding DNA: TGCGCCAGCAGCTTCGAAGGCATCTATAATTCACCCCTCCACTTT. This encodes CASSFEGIYNSPLHF. The full variable domain, with the rest looked up from reference TRBV5-1 and TRBJ1-6, is KAGVTQTPRYLIKTRGQQVTLSCSPISGHRSVSWYQQTPGQGLQFLFEYFSETQRNKGNFPGRFSGRQFSNSRSEMNVSTLELGDSALYLCASSFEGIYNSPLHFGNGTRLTVT.

CDR3 coding DNA: TGCGCCAGCAGCCAAGCTGGGACAGGGGGCACTGAAGCTTTCTTT. It codes for CASSQAGTGGTEAFF. The V call is TRBV4-1, the J call TRBJ1-1; 11 bases fit TRBD1. The CDR3 consists of 15 residues. Germline CDR1 and CDR2: MGHRA and YSYEKL. The junction had 2 bases not matched to a gene; V was cut back by 1 base and J by 4 bases.

The chain joins TRBV29-1 to TRBJ2-7, with a tentative D call TRBD1 (5 bases). The CDR3 loop spans 13 amino acids. Between the trimmed V and J ends, which lost 0 bases and 3 bases, there was a span of 9 bases. Per the germline V gene, CDR1 is SQVTM and CDR2 is ANQGSEA. This chain's CDR3 is CSVEDKGIYEQYF. The CDR3 DNA reads as TGCAGCGTTGAAGATAAGGGGATCTACGAGCAGTACTTC.

This clonotype was found many times. V and J are TRBV12-3 or TRBV12-4 and TRBJ2-2; TRBD1 matches 8 bases. J was trimmed by 2 bases and V by 3 bases; bases with no gene match: 8. CDR3 length: 17 residues. Written as DNA, the CDR3 is TGTGCCAGCAGTTTCCCCGACAGGGGCCTCAACACCGGGGAGCTGTTTTTT. This encodes CASSFPDRGLNTGELFF.

The V and J genes are TRBV2 and TRBJ2-3; D not resolved. Deletions cut 4 bases from V and 0 bases from J, with 11 bases between. Germline values: CDR1 SNHLY, CDR2 FYNNEI. The CDR3 is 15 residues long. In DNA form, the CDR3 reads TGTGCCAGCAGTGTGTCCCAACGGAGCACAGATACGCAGTATTTT. Encoded protein: CASSVSQRSTDTQYF.

This clonotype was found a few times. The chain recombines TRBV19 with TRBJ1-5; no clear D gene. Germline V CDR1 and CDR2: LNHDA, SQIVND (reference sequence). V dropped 11 bases and J dropped 1 base, with 12 bases sitting between them. The length of the CDR3 is 13 residues. This chain's CDR3 is CAVRGLSNQPQHF. The CDR3 nucleotides read TGTGCCGTTCGTGGACTGAGCAATCAGCCCCAGCATTTT.

This clonotype was seen only a few times. This sequence joins TRBV18 and TRBJ2-1; no clear D gene. Germline V CDR1 and CDR2: KGHSH, LQKENI. V lost 4 bases to trimming and J lost 1 base, with 17 bases between them. The CDR3 is 17 residues long. DNA of the CDR3: TGTGCCAGCTCACTGTTGACCCGCAGGAATTCCTACAATGAGCAGTTCTTC. Protein product: CASSLLTRRNSYNEQFF.